The TCR beta chain under discussion was sequenced for a study of T cell responses to AZD1222 COVID-19 vaccine. Findings and limits, study-wide: The breadth and depth of Spike-specific TCRs increased once two AZD1222 doses had been given.

V was clipped by 2 bases and J by 4 bases; unmatched bases: 11. Germline V gene data show CDR1 as MDHEN and CDR2 as SYDVKM. The CDR3 consists of 18 residues. This table comes from immunoSEQ multiplex PCR, and its TCRdb copy is limited to in-frame clones, with some not included. Counted here are 95,000 to 110,000 clones, 80% to 90% occurring once; the ten biggest clones make up roughly 7%. Comments on this clone: Antigen specificity is unknown.

Sequenced here: peripheral blood, sampled on day 0 of AZD1222 vaccination. This receptor was taken from an adult in good health. V usage is TRBV28 and J usage is TRBJ2-3; 11 bases are a match to TRBD2. CDR3 nucleotides: TGTGCCAGCAGTTTACGGTCTAGCGGGAGGTGGGGGGCAGATACGCAGTATTTT. Protein sequence: CASSLRSSGRWGADTQYF.